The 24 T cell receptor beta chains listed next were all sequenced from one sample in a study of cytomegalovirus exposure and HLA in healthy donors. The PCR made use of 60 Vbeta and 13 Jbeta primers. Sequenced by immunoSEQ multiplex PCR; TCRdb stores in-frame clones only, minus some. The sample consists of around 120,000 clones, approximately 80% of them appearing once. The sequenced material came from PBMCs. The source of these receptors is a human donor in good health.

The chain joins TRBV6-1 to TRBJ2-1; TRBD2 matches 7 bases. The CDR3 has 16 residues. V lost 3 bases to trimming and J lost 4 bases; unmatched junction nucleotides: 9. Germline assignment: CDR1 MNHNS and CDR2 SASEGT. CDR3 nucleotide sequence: TGTGCCAGCAGTGACGGCGAAGCGGGGAATTACAATGAGCAGTTCTTC. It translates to CASSDGEAGNYNEQFF.

CDR3 sequence (DNA): TGTGCCAGCAGCTTGGGAAGATTACAGGCCCAGCATTTT. Translation gives CASSLGRLQAQHF. The chain carries TRBV5-6 and TRBJ1-5; a possible D gene is TRBD1 (5 bases). This CDR3 spans 13 amino acids. With 0 bases removed from V and 11 bases from J, the gap between germline ends came to 12 bases. In germline, CDR1 is SGHDT, CDR2 YYEEEE.

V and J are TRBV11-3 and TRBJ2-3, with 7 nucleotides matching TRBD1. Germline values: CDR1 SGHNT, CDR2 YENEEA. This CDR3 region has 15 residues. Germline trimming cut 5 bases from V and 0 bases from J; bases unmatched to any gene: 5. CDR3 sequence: CASSRGTASTDTQYF. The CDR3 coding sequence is TGTGCCAGCAGCCGAGGGACAGCTAGCACAGATACGCAGTATTTT.

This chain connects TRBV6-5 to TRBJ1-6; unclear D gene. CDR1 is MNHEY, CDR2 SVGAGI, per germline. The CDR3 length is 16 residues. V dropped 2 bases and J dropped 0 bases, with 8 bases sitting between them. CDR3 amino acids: CASSYAGSSYNSPLHF. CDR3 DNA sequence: TGTGCCAGCAGTTACGCGGGAAGCTCCTATAATTCACCCCTCCACTTT.

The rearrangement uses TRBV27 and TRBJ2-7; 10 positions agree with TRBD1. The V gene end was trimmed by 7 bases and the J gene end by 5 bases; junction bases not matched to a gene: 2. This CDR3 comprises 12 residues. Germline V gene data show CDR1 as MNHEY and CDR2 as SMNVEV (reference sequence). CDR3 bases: TGTGCCAGCACCGGGACAGGGGACGAGCAGTACTTC. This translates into CASTGTGDEQYF.

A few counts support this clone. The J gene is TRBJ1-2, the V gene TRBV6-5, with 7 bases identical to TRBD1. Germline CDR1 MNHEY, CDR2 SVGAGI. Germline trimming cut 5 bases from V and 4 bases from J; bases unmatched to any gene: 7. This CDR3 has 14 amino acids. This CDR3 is CASSRTGVGYGYTF. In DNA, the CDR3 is TGTGCCAGCAGTAGGACAGGAGTCGGCTATGGCTACACCTTC.

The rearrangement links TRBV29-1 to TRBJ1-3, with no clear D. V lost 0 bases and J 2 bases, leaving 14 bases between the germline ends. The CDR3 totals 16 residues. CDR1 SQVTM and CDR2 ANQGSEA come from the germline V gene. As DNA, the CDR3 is TGCAGCGTTGAAGATCCTGGGGAGGCCGCTGGAAACACCATATATTTT. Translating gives CSVEDPGEAAGNTIYF.

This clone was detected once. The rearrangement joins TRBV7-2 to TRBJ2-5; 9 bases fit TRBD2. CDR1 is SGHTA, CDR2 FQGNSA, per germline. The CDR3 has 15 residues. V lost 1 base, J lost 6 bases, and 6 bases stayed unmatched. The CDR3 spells CASSLGGGAGKTQYF. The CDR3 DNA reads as TGTGCCAGCAGCTTAGGCGGGGGGGCGGGAAAGACCCAGTACTTC.

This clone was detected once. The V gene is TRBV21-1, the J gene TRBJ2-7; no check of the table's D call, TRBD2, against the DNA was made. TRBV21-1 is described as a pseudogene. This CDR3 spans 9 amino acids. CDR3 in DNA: TGTGCCAGCAGCAAAGTGAGGGTATTC. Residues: CASSKVRVF.

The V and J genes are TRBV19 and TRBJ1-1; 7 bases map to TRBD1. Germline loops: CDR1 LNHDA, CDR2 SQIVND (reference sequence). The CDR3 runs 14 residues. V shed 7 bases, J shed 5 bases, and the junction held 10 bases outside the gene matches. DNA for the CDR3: TGTGCCAGTAACTCCCGACAGGGAAGGACTGAAGCTTTCTTT. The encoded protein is CASNSRQGRTEAFF. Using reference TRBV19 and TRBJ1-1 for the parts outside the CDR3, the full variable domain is DGGITQSPKYLFRKEGQNVTLSCEQNLNHDAMYWYRQDPGQGLRLIYYSQIVNDFQKGDIAEGYSVSREKKESFPLTVTSAQKNPTAFYLCASNSRQGRTEAFFGQGTRLTVV.

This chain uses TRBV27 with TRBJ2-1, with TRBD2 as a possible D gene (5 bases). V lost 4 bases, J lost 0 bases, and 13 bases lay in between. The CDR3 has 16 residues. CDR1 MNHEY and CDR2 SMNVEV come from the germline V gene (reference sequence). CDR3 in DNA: TGTGCCAGCAGTTCATGGGAAGGGAGCTCCTACAATGAGCAGTTCTTC. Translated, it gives CASSSWEGSSYNEQFF.

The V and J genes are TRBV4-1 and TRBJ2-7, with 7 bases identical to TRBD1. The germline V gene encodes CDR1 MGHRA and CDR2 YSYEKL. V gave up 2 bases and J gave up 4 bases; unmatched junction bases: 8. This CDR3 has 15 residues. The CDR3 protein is CASSQTGVSGYEQYF. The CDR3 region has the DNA TGCGCCAGCAGCCAAACAGGGGTTTCAGGGTACGAGCAGTACTTC.

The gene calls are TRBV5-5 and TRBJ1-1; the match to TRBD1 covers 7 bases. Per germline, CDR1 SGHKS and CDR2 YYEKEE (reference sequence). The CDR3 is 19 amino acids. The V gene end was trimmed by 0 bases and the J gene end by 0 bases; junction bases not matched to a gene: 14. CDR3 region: CASSLGTGPSGVMNTEAFF. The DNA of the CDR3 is TGTGCCAGCAGCTTGGGGACAGGTCCAAGTGGTGTAATGAACACTGAAGCTTTCTTT.

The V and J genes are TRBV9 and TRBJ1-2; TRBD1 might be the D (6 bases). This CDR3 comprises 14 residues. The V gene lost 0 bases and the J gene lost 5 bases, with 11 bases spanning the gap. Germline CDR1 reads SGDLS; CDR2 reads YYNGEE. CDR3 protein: CASSVEPGEYGYTF. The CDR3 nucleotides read TGTGCCAGCAGCGTAGAGCCAGGGGAGTATGGCTACACCTTC.

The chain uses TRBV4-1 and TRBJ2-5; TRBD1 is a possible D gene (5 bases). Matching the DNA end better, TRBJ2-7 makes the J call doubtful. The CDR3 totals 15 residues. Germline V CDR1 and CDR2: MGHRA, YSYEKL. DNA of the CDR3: TGCGCCAGCAGCCAAGCTACAAGTAGGGGCTACGAGCAGTACTTC. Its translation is CASSQATSRGYEQYF.

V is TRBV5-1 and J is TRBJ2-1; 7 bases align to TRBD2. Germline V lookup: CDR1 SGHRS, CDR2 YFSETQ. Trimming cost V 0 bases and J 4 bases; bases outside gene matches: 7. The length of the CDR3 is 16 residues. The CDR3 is CASSLGLAGRYNEQFF. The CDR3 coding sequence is TGCGCCAGCAGCTTGGGACTAGCCGGGAGATACAATGAGCAGTTCTTC.

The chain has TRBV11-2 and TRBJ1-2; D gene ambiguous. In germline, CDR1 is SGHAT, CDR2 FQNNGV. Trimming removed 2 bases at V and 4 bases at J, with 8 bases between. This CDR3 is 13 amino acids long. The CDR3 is CASSLKRFYGYTF. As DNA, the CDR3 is TGTGCCAGCAGCTTAAAACGGTTCTATGGCTACACCTTC.

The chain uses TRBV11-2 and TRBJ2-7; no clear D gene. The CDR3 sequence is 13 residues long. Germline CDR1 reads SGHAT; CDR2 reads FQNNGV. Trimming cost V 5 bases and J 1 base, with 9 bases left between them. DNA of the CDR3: TGTGCCAGCAGCCCCGTGCTATCCTACGAGCAGTACTTC. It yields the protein CASSPVLSYEQYF. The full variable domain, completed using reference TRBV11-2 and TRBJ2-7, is EAGVAQSPRYKIIEKRQSVAFWCNPISGHATLYWYQQILGQGPKLLIQFQNNGVVDDSQLPKDRFSAERLKGVDSTLKIQPAKLEDSAVYLCASSPVLSYEQYFGPGTRLTVT.

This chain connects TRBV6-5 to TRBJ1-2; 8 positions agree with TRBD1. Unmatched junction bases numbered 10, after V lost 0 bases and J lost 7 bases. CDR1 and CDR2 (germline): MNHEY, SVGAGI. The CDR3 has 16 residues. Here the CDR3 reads CASSYSNSYRGGGYTF. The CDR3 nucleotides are TGTGCCAGCAGTTACTCCAACTCCTACAGGGGGGGTGGCTACACCTTC.

The CDR3 sequence is CASSFRQVEETQYF. CDR3 DNA sequence: TGTGCCAGCAGCTTTCGACAGGTTGAAGAGACCCAGTACTTC. The rearrangement uses TRBV7-2 and TRBJ2-5; maybe TRBD1 (6 bases). The V gene's germline CDR1 is SGHTA and CDR2 FQGNSA. The CDR3 length is 14 residues. Trimming shortened V by 3 bases and J by 3 bases, and 11 bases separated the two germline ends.

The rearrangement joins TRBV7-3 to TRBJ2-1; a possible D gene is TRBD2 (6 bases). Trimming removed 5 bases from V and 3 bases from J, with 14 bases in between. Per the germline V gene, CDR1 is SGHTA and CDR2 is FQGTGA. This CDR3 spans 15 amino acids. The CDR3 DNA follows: TGTGCCAGCAGCCCCGTGTCAGCGGGCTACAATGAGCAGTTCTTC. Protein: CASSPVSAGYNEQFF.

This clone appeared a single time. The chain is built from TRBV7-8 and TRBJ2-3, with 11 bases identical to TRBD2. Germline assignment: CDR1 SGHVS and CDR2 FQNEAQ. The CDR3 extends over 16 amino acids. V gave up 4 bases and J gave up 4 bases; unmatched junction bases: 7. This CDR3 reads CASSSRLAGLADTQYF. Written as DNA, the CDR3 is TGTGCCAGCAGCTCCAGACTAGCGGGGTTAGCAGATACGCAGTATTTT.

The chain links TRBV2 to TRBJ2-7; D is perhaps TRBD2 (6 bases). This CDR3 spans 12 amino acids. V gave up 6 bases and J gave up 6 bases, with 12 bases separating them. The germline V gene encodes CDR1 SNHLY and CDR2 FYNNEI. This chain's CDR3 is CASRRGVSEQYF. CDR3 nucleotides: TGTGCCAGCAGGCGGGGAGTTTCCGAGCAGTACTTC. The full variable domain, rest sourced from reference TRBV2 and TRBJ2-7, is EPEVTQTPSHQVTQMGQEVILRCVPISNHLYFYWYRQILGQKVEFLVSFYNNEISEKSEIFDDQFSVERPDGSNFTLKIRSTKLEDSAMYFCASRRGVSEQYFGPGTRLTVT.

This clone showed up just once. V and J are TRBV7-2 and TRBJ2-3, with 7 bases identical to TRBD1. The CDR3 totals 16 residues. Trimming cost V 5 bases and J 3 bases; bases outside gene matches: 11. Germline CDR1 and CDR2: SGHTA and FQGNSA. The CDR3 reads CASSRRTTGSTDTQYF. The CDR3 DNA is TGTGCCAGCAGCCGACGGACGACAGGGAGTACAGATACGCAGTATTTT.